This TCR beta chain was sequenced in a study of technical replicates of blood from a few donors. V trimming: 2 bases; J trimming: 15 bases; junction bases outside the gene matches: 10. Germline CDR1 reads SGHVS; CDR2 reads FQNEAQ. The CDR3 length is 13 residues. Generated by immunoSEQ multiplex PCR, the TCRdb table keeps only in-frame clones and is missing some. The repertoire holds tens of thousands of clones, with almost 98% as singletons. The source material was T cells isolated from PBMCs. The genes are TRBV7-8 and TRBJ2-1, with 7 bases aligning to TRBD2. This sequence was found in a human donor in good health. The CDR3 nucleotides read TGTGCCAGCAGCTTAAGGGGAGGGGACCTCAGGTTCTTC. Translating it yields CASSLRGGDLRFF.